This TCR beta chain was identified in a study of T cells in tuberculosis. Germline CDR1 and CDR2: SQVTM and ANQGSEA. This CDR3 spans 14 amino acids. Trimming left V 8 bases short and J 0 bases short, with 17 bases between. After thawing and overnight rest, PBMC were stained with GMM-loaded CD1B tetramer, viability dye and anti-CD3 for sorting. The CD1B tetramers carried C32 glucose monomycolate purified from Rhodococcus equi. From each donor, around 100,000 tetramer-negative cells were sorted. This table comes from immunoSEQ multiplex PCR, and its TCRdb copy is limited to in-frame clones, with some not included. The sample comprises about 59,000 clones, around 86% of which are singletons, and around 13% rests with the top ten.

Source material: CD1b-GMM tetramer-negative cells sorted from PBMCs. The genes are TRBV29-1 and TRBJ2-7; D is perhaps TRBD2 (7 bases). The clonotype was recovered from an adult woman with latent tuberculosis. The CDR3 region is CSTRGGRDSYEQYF. The CDR3 bases are TGCAGCACGAGGGGGGGGCGGGACTCCTACGAGCAGTACTTC.